This T cell receptor (beta chain) comes out of a study of blood T cells in healthy people across ages. Background on the study: Capture via template switching afforded approximately one barcoded beta molecule per two T cells.

This CDR3 has 20 amino acids. Germline CDR1 is LNHNV and CDR2 is YYDKDF (reference sequence). V shed 0 bases, J shed 1 base, and the junction held 10 bases outside the gene matches. To note about this clonotype: The antigen is undetermined.

For the second PCR, which ran for roughly 7 to 11 cycles, a sample-barcoded 5' primer and a J-beta primer mix were used. Each TCR beta cDNA got a 12-nucleotide random molecular identifier. TCRdb re-called the 5' RACE reads with MiXCR, one entry per CDR3 protein. The sample has approximately 1.5 million distinct CDR3 sequences, around 35% seen once. Study findings and constraints: Compared with aged donors, long-lived donors showed fewer expanded clones, suggesting selection. Per-million-T-cell TCR beta diversity fell roughly linearly with age.

The genes are TRBV15 and TRBJ2-1, with 12 bases identical to TRBD2. Sequenced sample: blood. The receptor was derived from a woman aged 25 to 39 in good health. CDR3 in amino acids: CATSRDGGLAGGWSYNEQFF. CDR3 bases: TGTGCCACCAGCAGAGATGGGGGTCTAGCGGGAGGGTGGTCCTACAATGAGCAGTTCTTC.